A single sample is the source of the 29 T cell receptor beta chains below, sequenced in a study of T cell responses to AZD1222 COVID-19 vaccine. TCRdb's copy holds only in-frame clones and misses some; the assay was immunoSEQ multiplex PCR. The repertoire has about 190,000 clones, approximately 92% of them found once; the top ten carry approximately 1.5%. The sample in question was peripheral blood, obtained on day 0 of AZD1222 vaccination. These receptors came from an adult in good health.

The rearrangement joins TRBV7-2 to TRBJ1-6; D call uncertain. V was cut by 5 bases and J by 8 bases, with 22 bases left in between. The CDR3 is made up of 17 amino acids. The V gene's germline CDR1 is SGHTA and CDR2 FQGNSA. This chain's CDR3 is CASSHEGGQAGYSPLHF. The CDR3 DNA reads TGTGCCAGCAGCCACGAGGGAGGGCAGGCAGGATATTCACCCCTCCACTTT.

This clone was observed a single time. The rearrangement uses TRBV4-3 and TRBJ1-2; no definite D call. The germline V gene has CDR1 LGHNA and CDR2 YSLEER. Between the trimmed V and J ends, which lost 0 bases and 4 bases, there was a span of 6 bases. CDR3 size: 13 residues. The CDR3 DNA reads as TGCGCCAGCAGCCAAGATAGGGTCTATGGCTACACCTTC. Protein sequence: CASSQDRVYGYTF.

The V and J genes are TRBV2 and TRBJ1-1; the D gene is possibly TRBD1 (5 bases). CDR3 size: 13 residues. Germline lookup yields CDR1 SNHLY and CDR2 FYNNEI. V lost 7 bases, J lost 3 bases, and 12 bases lay in between. In nucleotides, the CDR3 is TGTGCCAGCAACAAGGGGTATTACACTGAAGCTTTCTTT. Amino acids: CASNKGYYTEAFF.

Comments on this clone: Additional DNA sequences in this sample encode the identical CDR3. The V gene is TRBV9, the J gene TRBJ2-7; 9 bases agree with TRBD1. V trimming: 3 bases; J trimming: 2 bases; junction bases outside the gene matches: 3. Germline V CDR1 and CDR2: SGDLS, YYNGEE. The CDR3 loop spans 14 amino acids. The CDR3: CASSAGQGPYEQYF. The CDR3 DNA sequence: TGTGCCAGCAGCGCGGGACAGGGTCCCTACGAGCAGTACTTC.

V gene TRBV30 combines with J gene TRBJ1-5; 7 positions match TRBD1. The germline CDR1 and CDR2 sequences are GTSNPN and SVGIG (reference sequence). V shed 5 bases and J 7 bases; nucleotides not matched to a gene: 8. The CDR3 loop spans 13 amino acids. CDR3 protein: CAWGGTDLQPQHF. CDR3 DNA: TGTGCCTGGGGAGGGACAGACTTGCAGCCCCAGCATTTT. Based on the CDR3 plus reference TRBV30 and TRBJ1-5, the full variable domain is SQTIHQWPATLVQPVGSPLSLECTVEGTSNPNLYWYRQAAGRGLQLLFYSVGIGQISSEVPQNLSASRPQDRQFILSSKKLLLSDSGFYLCAWGGTDLQPQHFGDGTRLSIL.

CDR3: CASGRGSNQPQHF. Written as DNA, the CDR3 is TGTGCCAGCGGTCGCGGCAGCAATCAGCCCCAGCATTTT. This chain connects TRBV3-1 (or the pseudogene TRBV3-2) to TRBJ1-5, with D unclear. The CDR3 has 13 residues. Trimming took 8 bases from V and 1 from J, leaving 9 bases between them. Looked up from germline, CDR1 is LGHDT and CDR2 is YNNKEL (reference sequence).

V is TRBV6-5 and J is TRBJ1-5; D remains ambiguous. The CDR3 runs to 16 residues. Trimming shortened V by 2 bases and J by 3 bases, and 14 bases separated the two germline ends. Looked up from germline, CDR1 is MNHEY and CDR2 is SVGAGI. The CDR3 is CASSYPPGFDNQPQHF. The CDR3 DNA sequence: TGTGCCAGCAGTTACCCCCCGGGATTCGACAATCAGCCCCAGCATTTT.

V is TRBV12-3 or TRBV12-4 and J is TRBJ1-2; TRBD1 might be the D (6 bases). The CDR3 extends over 12 amino acids. V was trimmed by 6 bases and J by 8 bases, leaving 13 bases between them. Here the CDR3 reads CASSPYREGYTF. CDR3 DNA sequence: TGTGCCAGCAGCCCCTACAGGGAAGGCTACACCTTC.

The rearrangement links TRBV28 to TRBJ1-1; no reliable D call. Germline V CDR1 and CDR2: MDHEN, SYDVKM. This CDR3 has 10 residues. Trimming cost V 7 bases and J 9 bases, with 9 bases left between them. DNA of the CDR3: TGTGCCAGCACTAAGAAAAAAGCTTTCTTT. Translated: CASTKKKAFF.

The chain links TRBV5-1 to TRBJ2-1, with 7 bases identical to TRBD1. After removal of 3 bases from V and 2 bases from J, the junction contained 8 bases not matched to a gene. The length of the CDR3 is 16 residues. CDR1 and CDR2 from the germline V gene are SGHRS and YFSETQ. Here the CDR3 reads CASSSAGTATYNEQFF. DNA of the CDR3: TGCGCCAGCAGCTCCGCCGGGACAGCGACCTACAATGAGCAGTTCTTC.

V gene TRBV6-5 combines with J gene TRBJ1-5; D gene unclear. The V gene lost 5 bases and the J gene lost 5 bases, with 10 bases spanning the gap. The germline V gene encodes CDR1 MNHEY and CDR2 SVGAGI. The length of the CDR3 is 13 residues. CDR3 bases: TGTGCCAGCAGTACAACCCCCCATCAGCCCCAGCATTTT. Its protein is CASSTTPHQPQHF.

In this sample, this clone turned up a few times. The rearrangement uses TRBV5-1 and TRBJ1-4; D call uncertain. The V gene lost 0 bases and the J gene lost 5 bases, with 8 bases spanning the gap. The CDR3 totals 14 residues. Per the germline V gene, CDR1 is SGHRS and CDR2 is YFSETQ. The CDR3 region has the DNA TGCGCCAGCAGCTTGGGGCCGGGGAATGAAAAACTGTTTTTT. Encoded protein: CASSLGPGNEKLFF.

This chain links TRBV19 with TRBJ1-5, with D possibly matching TRBD1 (6 bases). Trimming removed 6 bases at V and 2 bases at J, with 20 bases between. The germline V gene encodes CDR1 LNHDA and CDR2 SQIVND (reference sequence). The CDR3 loop spans 17 amino acids. The CDR3 DNA reads TGTGCCAGTAGCCGAACTAGTCAGGGGCTGCGCAATCAGCCCCAGCATTTT. It yields the protein CASSRTSQGLRNQPQHF.

This clone was observed once. This chain joins TRBV7-8 and TRBJ2-7; no reliable D call. Germline assignment: CDR1 SGHVS and CDR2 FQNEAQ. The ends were cut back, 5 bases at V and 5 bases at J, with 19 bases in the middle. The CDR3 is 15 amino acids. CDR3 bases: TGTGCCAGCAGCCTCCAGAAGGGCGATCTCCACGAGCAGTACTTC. It yields the protein CASSLQKGDLHEQYF.

The rearrangement joins TRBV4-1 to TRBJ2-7; D possibly uses TRBD1 or TRBD2 (5 bases each). The CDR3 has 15 residues. The germline gives CDR1 MGHRA, CDR2 YSYEKL. V was cut by 6 bases and J by 3 bases, with 18 bases left in between. The DNA of the CDR3 is TGCGCCAGCAGTGGGGGAAGGTCGCTCAGCTACGAGCAGTACTTC. Translation: CASSGGRSLSYEQYF.

The rearrangement links TRBV7-2 to TRBJ1-4; D perhaps matches TRBD1 (5 bases). Germline-derived CDR1 and CDR2 are SGHTA and FQGNSA. CDR3 length: 16 amino acids. V was pared by 5 bases and J by 4 bases, with 17 bases between. The CDR3: CASSLYLGGDNEKLFF. CDR3 DNA: TGTGCCAGCAGCCTTTACCTGGGGGGGGATAATGAAAAACTGTTTTTT.

The chain carries TRBV2 and TRBJ1-2, with unresolved D. V was pared by 11 bases and J by 4 bases, with 17 bases between. This CDR3 is built from 13 residues. Germline lookup yields CDR1 SNHLY and CDR2 FYNNEI. The CDR3: CASGGDGIYGYTF. The CDR3 nucleotides read TGTGCCTCCGGCGGGGATGGAATCTATGGCTACACCTTC. The variable domain in full, with the rest retrieved from reference TRBV2 and TRBJ1-2, is EPEVTQTPSHQVTQMGQEVILRCVPISNHLYFYWYRQILGQKVEFLVSFYNNEISEKSEIFDDQFSVERPDGSNFTLKIRSTKLEDSAMYFCASGGDGIYGYTFGSGTRLTVV.

The chain uses TRBV9 and TRBJ2-1; 8 nucleotides align to TRBD1. This CDR3 is 15 amino acids long. Germline values: CDR1 SGDLS, CDR2 YYNGEE. V was clipped by 4 bases and J by 4 bases; unmatched bases: 7. CDR3 sequence: CASSFGQGSYNEQFF. The CDR3 DNA is TGTGCCAGCAGCTTCGGACAGGGCTCGTACAATGAGCAGTTCTTC.

This sequence joins TRBV7-2 and TRBJ2-2; maybe TRBD1 (5 bases). Germline values: CDR1 SGHTA, CDR2 FQGNSA. The CDR3 consists of 15 residues. With 5 bases removed from V and 6 bases from J, the gap between germline ends came to 16 bases. Here the CDR3 reads CASSGPGKMAGELFF. For the CDR3, the DNA is TGTGCCAGCAGCGGCCCAGGGAAGATGGCCGGGGAGCTGTTTTTT.

This clone was found once. The chain carries TRBV19 and TRBJ1-5, with TRBD1 as a possible D gene (5 bases). V was cut by 5 bases and J by 2 bases, with 10 bases left in between. This CDR3 comprises 14 residues. The germline V gene has CDR1 LNHDA and CDR2 SQIVND (reference sequence). CDR3 residues: CASSWGNGNQPQHF. In DNA form, the CDR3 reads TGTGCCAGTAGTTGGGGGAATGGCAATCAGCCCCAGCATTTT.

This chain connects TRBV2 to TRBJ1-2; D ambiguous. Between the trimmed V and J ends, which lost 6 bases and 2 bases, there was a span of 10 bases. CDR3 size: 13 residues. Germline CDR1 and CDR2: SNHLY and FYNNEI. As DNA, the CDR3 is TGTGCCAGCAGGGCGGAAACCAACTATGGCTACACCTTC. It specifies CASRAETNYGYTF. Supplemented by reference TRBV2 and TRBJ1-2, the full variable domain reads EPEVTQTPSHQVTQMGQEVILRCVPISNHLYFYWYRQILGQKVEFLVSFYNNEISEKSEIFDDQFSVERPDGSNFTLKIRSTKLEDSAMYFCASRAETNYGYTFGSGTRLTVV.

The chain links TRBV19 to TRBJ1-1, with D possibly being TRBD1 (5 bases). The CDR3 extends over 13 amino acids. Germline values: CDR1 LNHDA, CDR2 SQIVND (reference sequence). V was shortened by 5 bases and J by 4 bases, with 11 bases between the two germline ends. The CDR3 DNA follows: TGTGCCAGTAGTCAGGGATTGGGCACTGAAGCTTTCTTT. Translating it yields CASSQGLGTEAFF.

The J gene is TRBJ2-5, the V gene TRBV5-1; D may be TRBD1 (5 bases). V lost 4 bases to trimming and J lost 1 base, with 11 bases between them. Germline V gene lookup returns CDR1 SGHRS and CDR2 YFSETQ. This CDR3 spans 14 amino acids. The CDR3 here is CASSTLTGQETQYF. The DNA of the CDR3 is TGCGCCAGCAGCACCCTTACAGGCCAAGAGACCCAGTACTTC.

J is TRBJ1-2 and V is TRBV5-4, with D possibly matching TRBD1 (5 bases). Trimming removed 4 bases from V and 8 bases from J, with 24 bases in between. CDR1 is SGHNT, CDR2 YYREEE, per germline (reference sequence). The CDR3 sequence is 16 residues long. CDR3 bases: TGTGCCAGCAGCCCCGGGGCGGGGCCGGTGCCTGGAGGCTACACCTTC. Translation: CASSPGAGPVPGGYTF.

This clone was seen just once. The CDR3 loop reads CSVENRGAGNTIYF. In nucleotides, the CDR3 is TGCAGCGTTGAGAACAGGGGAGCTGGAAACACCATATATTTT. The rearrangement uses TRBV29-1 and TRBJ1-3; the match to TRBD1 covers 7 bases. The V and J ends lost 3 bases and 2 bases, in that order; junction bases with no gene match: 4. The CDR3 is 14 amino acids. Germline CDR1 SQVTM, CDR2 ANQGSEA.

V usage is TRBV6-2 or TRBV6-3 and J usage is TRBJ2-7; 8 bases agree with TRBD1. Per the germline V gene, CDR1 is MNHEY and CDR2 is SVGEGT. The V gene end was trimmed by 4 bases and the J gene end by 5 bases; junction bases not matched to a gene: 10. The CDR3 length is 15 residues. CDR3 nucleotides: TGTGCCAGCAGTTCCCATCGGACAGGGAACGACGAGCAGTACTTC. It yields the protein CASSSHRTGNDEQYF.

The V call is TRBV13, the J call TRBJ1-1; TRBD1 might be the D (5 bases). The germline V and J ends were trimmed by 8 bases and 1 base, with 14 bases remaining between them. Germline loops: CDR1 PRHDT, CDR2 FYEKMQ (reference sequence). This CDR3 is 14 amino acids long. CDR3 coding DNA: TGTGCCAGCCGTAAGCCGGGGGGGAACACTGAAGCTTTCTTT. Protein: CASRKPGGNTEAFF.

The chain uses TRBV24-1 and TRBJ2-1, with D maybe TRBD2 (6 bases). Germline V CDR1 and CDR2: KGHDR, SFDVKD. The CDR3 has 18 residues. Trimming took 3 bases from V and 0 from J, leaving 17 bases between them. The CDR3 spells CATSDTGSAGSSYNEQFF. CDR3 DNA: TGTGCCACCAGTGATACTGGATCGGCGGGGAGCTCCTACAATGAGCAGTTCTTC.

This clone was detected only a few times. The chain recombines TRBV3-1 (or the pseudogene TRBV3-2) with TRBJ2-6; D is unclear. The CDR3 is 17 amino acids. The V gene's germline CDR1 is LGHDT and CDR2 YNNKEL (reference sequence). V was clipped by 0 bases and J by 0 bases, with 9 bases between them. CDR3 residues: CASSQERSFSGANVLTF. CDR3 nucleotide sequence: TGTGCCAGCAGCCAAGAGAGAAGTTTCTCTGGGGCCAACGTCCTGACTTTC.